This section outlines one T cell receptor beta chain sequence together with its context. This receptor's antigen is unknown. Within one base of it there is no much larger clone, and no base qualities were kept. The sample belongs to a study of cytomegalovirus exposure and HLA in healthy donors (dated by TCRdb to between 2016 and 2019). General notes on the study: An earlier analysis of around 600 of the donors reported 250 to 300 Gb of sequence data and approximately 110 million unique TCR beta sequences from about 179 million T cells. An early release covering 550 to 650 HLA-typed donors comprised about 300 gigabases of sequencing data and 65 million to 100 million unique TCR sequences. Of the roughly 390 genotyped donors, over 65% fell in the genetic ancestry cluster associated with self-reported Caucasian donors. The study aimed to test whether signatures of past pathogen exposure could be identified by cataloging public T cell receptors. The study used immunosequencing to profile the T cell repertoires of 666 subjects and linked those repertoires to cytomegalovirus serostatus. Besides the first cohort of 500 to 700 subjects, a separate validation cohort made up of 120 different subjects was used. To predict cytomegalovirus infection status, the study combined high-throughput TCR immunosequencing, statistical association of individual TCRs with disease status, and machine learning. To study patterns of TCR occurrence, a later analysis re-analyzed previously published TCR beta repertoires from 666 donors and added high-resolution HLA genotyping. Rather than using new phenotypic data, the later analysis identified candidate immune exposures from TCR beta sequences and from how often those sequences occurred across donors. In an earlier analysis of roughly 540 of the donors, high-throughput TCR beta sequencing was used to judge whether each TCR beta V gene segment behaved as functional or pseudogenic. Donor age, sex, ethnicity and CMV serostatus were collected together with the repertoire data. In a later genetic analysis, genome-wide SNP genotypes for about three fifths of the roughly 670 donors were used, and that subset was treated as a discovery cohort. Every discovery cohort repertoire had been produced on one sequencing platform. Both class I and class II loci were covered by HLA typing, at four-digit resolution. The number of typed donors differed by locus: roughly 629-640 for A, B, C, DRB1 and DQB1; about 520 for DQA1; 606 for DPA1; and 400 to 480 for DPB1. Roughly 5 DR-DQ haplotypes were handled as single units for association and clustering because linkage in the cohort was strong. On average, roughly 250,000 unique TCR beta nucleotide sequences were sequenced per donor among a few hundred genotyped donors of the cohort, with around 19% of those sequences being non-productive.

On the study overall, not on this receptor specifically: At a false discovery rate of 0.05, a later analysis linked some 18,000 TCR beta sequences to specific HLA alleles. The presence/absence analyses assumed that sequencing depth was roughly uniform across donors, and that assumption may not be true. A further reported finding was that TCR beta sequences accurately predicted the HLA-A and HLA-B alleles for most subjects in the first cohort. The only immune exposure information available for the cohort was CMV serostatus. According to a later analysis, parvovirus B19, influenza, CMV and Epstein-Barr virus appeared linked to several top co-occurrence clusters. In a later analysis, the rate of TCR association differed among HLA loci, with DRB1 alleles having the most associated TCRs and HLA-C alleles having the fewest. A later analysis found that most CMV-associated TCR beta chains appeared HLA-restricted, with HLA associations seemingly driven largely by CMV exposure. In vitro tests confirmed that a few of the cytomegalovirus-associated TCR beta chains recognize cytomegalovirus antigens. A cluster of highly shared sequence variants was judged likely to be a technical artifact of the sequencing pipeline. According to a later genetic analysis, donors in an Asian-associated ancestry cluster had fewer N-insertions in productive TCRs than the approximately 710-donor mean. In a later genetic analysis, a missense DCLRE1C variant was associated with V-gene and J-gene trimming of TCR beta chains, and the association was replicated in an independent cohort. Across donors, most TCR sequences were observed very rarely, whereas some public TCRs were present in many individuals. Correlated functional status among segregating V segments might be attributable to linkage disequilibrium, but an unknown experimental factor could not be ruled out. The authors suggested that the approach could potentially be extended to other disease states and immunological phenotypes. A later analysis found that HLA-associated TCR beta chains were more clonally expanded and had lower generation probabilities than equally common non-associated chains. When HLA alleles, especially DR and DQ, strongly co-occurred, TCR associations were difficult to assign to individual alleles. Because HLA typing was missing for some donors at each locus, association tests included only the typed subset. Some IMGT-functional V segments, including TRBV6-2 and TRBV6-3, could not be distinguished by the 87-base-pair reads and were therefore excluded. Only TCR beta chains were sequenced in this cohort, and the absence of alpha or paired-chain data limited detectable features. The classifier was reported to diagnose cytomegalovirus status with high specificity and sensitivity in both the original cohort and the validation cohort. The study gave a list of some 150 TCR beta chains associated with cytomegalovirus. Because counts were too low, some 17 rarely observed V segments, including chromosome 9 orphons, were excluded from the earlier analysis of fewer than 650 of the donors. An earlier analysis of 450 to 750 of the donors showed that most TCR beta V segments appeared in productive rearrangements either about 90% or about 30% of the time, which broadly matched IMGT annotations.

Library preparation used the immunoSEQ multiplex PCR assay. For the multiplex PCR, a mixture combining 60 forward primers for TCR Vbeta segments and 13 reverse primers for TCR Jbeta segments was used. A multiplex PCR assay on genomic DNA amplified the CDR3 region of rearranged TCR beta genes. The Illumina HiSeq System was used to sequence the amplified TCR beta libraries as 87-base-pair reads. The authors' analysis ran thus. A later analysis counted around 72 million unique TCR beta chains across the 700 or so repertoires, and some 12 million of these chains were shared by at least two donors. To remove PCR and sequencing errors, raw reads were error-corrected and collapsed into unique sequences using a nearest-neighbor algorithm that merged closely related sequences. To assign V, D and J gene segments, CDR3 sequences were aligned to IMGT reference sequences. For a sequence to be retained, a match of at least six nucleotides to both a V gene segment and a J gene segment was required. Rearrangements were classified as productive when the CDR3 lacked stop codons and remained in frame with V and J, and all other rearrangements were classified as non-productive. CDR3 was defined according to IMGT convention as the region running from the second conserved V-encoded cysteine to the conserved J-encoded phenylalanine. In an earlier analysis of around 540 of the donors, sequences lacking an unambiguous match to a single V gene segment were excluded. An earlier analysis of just under 600 of the donors called V segments functional above 56.7% productive rearrangements and segregating when the between-donor standard deviation exceeded 5%. A statistical classification framework was developed to diagnose cytomegalovirus status using the catalog of TCR beta chain sequences. V and J gene assignment, in a later analysis, came from comparing TCR nucleotide sequences with IMGT/GENE-DB human TR gene sequences. Using the TCRdist pipeline, a later analysis assigned CDR3 sequences along with most-parsimonious VDJ recombination scenarios. A later analysis defined each TCR beta chain by its CDR3 amino acid sequence plus V-gene family, and excluded reads lacking a unique V-gene family. In a later analysis, some 600 highly shared, low-generation-probability nucleotide sequences were removed to address suspected cross-contamination and a sequencing artifact. In a later analysis, a clonal expansion index for each public chain was calculated from normalized within-repertoire ranks of inferred template counts. In a later analysis, generation probabilities were computed with a VDJ recombination model fitted to out-of-frame rearrangements, and the resulting probabilities were checked against IGoR. In a later analysis, hypergeometric tests were used to score TCR-TCR, TCR-HLA and TCR-CMV co-occurrence, with a repertoire-size bias correction applied to TCR pairs. A later analysis estimated false discovery rates by permuting HLA or CMV assignments 20 times. In a later analysis, co-occurring TCRs were grouped with DBSCAN, and TCRdist sequence similarity was added when clustering was performed within HLA-allele-positive subsets. Co-occurrence clustering excluded repertoires with fewer than 30,000 or more than 120,000 public chains, plus five with anomalous nucleotide sharing. What TCRdb holds here is the immuneACCESS table cut down to in-frame rearrangements. Part of the clones is not present; checked against another copy, under half of the missing clones reflect an unresolved V gene, and the others are unexplained. V and J calls and clone size are copied from that table; D and trimming were computed from the DNA. This sample gives about 180,000 clones in total; more than 70% of them show up just once. Of the sample, 1.1% to 1.5% is held by the ten largest clones.

V loses 5 bases of germline sequence and J loses 4 bases, and the interval between the two ends is 8 bases. The CDR3 numbers 11 residues from cysteine through phenylalanine. Solely the CDR3 DNA is kept, with 33 bases framed from the first base. The germline V gene gives CDR1 as SQVTM and CDR2 as ANQGSEA. The cohort comprised some 730 healthy bone marrow donors. All cohort members were sampled while nominally healthy, although unrecorded immune exposures were likely present. The donor was CMV seropositive and was included in the group of 290 or so seropositive cohort members. A peripheral blood sample was provided by each donor, and peripheral blood mononuclear cells were used for TCR beta sequencing. Genomic DNA extraction from the blood cell samples was performed with the Qiagen DNeasy Blood Extraction Kit.

Sequencing was performed on PBMCs. This TCR derives from a girl between 5 and 17 years old in good health and CMV-seropositive. The rearrangement combines TRBV29-1 with TRBJ1-2; TRBD1 is possibly the D segment (5 matching bases). The CDR3 in this case is CSVQGLYGYTF. The DNA sequence follows: TGCAGCGTTCAGGGCCTCTATGGCTACACCTTC.